This record looks at one TCR beta chain sequence and its context. Libraries were prepared by immunoSEQ multiplex PCR; TCRdb keeps only in-frame clonotypes and omits some of them. The sample gives over 2 million clones, just under 95% of which show up once; 1.1% is in the top ten. CD45RO negativity and positive selection for CCR7 defined naive CD8 cells, a population that excluded terminally differentiated effector memory CD45RA+ cells. The CDR3 has 12 residues. The V and J ends lost 5 bases and 4 bases respectively, with 9 bases between them. Looked up from germline, CDR1 is SGHRS and CDR2 is YFSETQ. The record originates from a study of shared clonotypes between healthy human individuals.

The material sequenced was naive CD8+ T cells sorted from blood. This chain uses TRBV5-1 with TRBJ1-1, with D unclear. The sequence derives from a man younger than 35 in good health. The CDR3 loop reads CASRGSSTEAFF. CDR3 DNA sequence: TGCGCCAGCAGGGGCAGTAGCACTGAAGCTTTCTTT.